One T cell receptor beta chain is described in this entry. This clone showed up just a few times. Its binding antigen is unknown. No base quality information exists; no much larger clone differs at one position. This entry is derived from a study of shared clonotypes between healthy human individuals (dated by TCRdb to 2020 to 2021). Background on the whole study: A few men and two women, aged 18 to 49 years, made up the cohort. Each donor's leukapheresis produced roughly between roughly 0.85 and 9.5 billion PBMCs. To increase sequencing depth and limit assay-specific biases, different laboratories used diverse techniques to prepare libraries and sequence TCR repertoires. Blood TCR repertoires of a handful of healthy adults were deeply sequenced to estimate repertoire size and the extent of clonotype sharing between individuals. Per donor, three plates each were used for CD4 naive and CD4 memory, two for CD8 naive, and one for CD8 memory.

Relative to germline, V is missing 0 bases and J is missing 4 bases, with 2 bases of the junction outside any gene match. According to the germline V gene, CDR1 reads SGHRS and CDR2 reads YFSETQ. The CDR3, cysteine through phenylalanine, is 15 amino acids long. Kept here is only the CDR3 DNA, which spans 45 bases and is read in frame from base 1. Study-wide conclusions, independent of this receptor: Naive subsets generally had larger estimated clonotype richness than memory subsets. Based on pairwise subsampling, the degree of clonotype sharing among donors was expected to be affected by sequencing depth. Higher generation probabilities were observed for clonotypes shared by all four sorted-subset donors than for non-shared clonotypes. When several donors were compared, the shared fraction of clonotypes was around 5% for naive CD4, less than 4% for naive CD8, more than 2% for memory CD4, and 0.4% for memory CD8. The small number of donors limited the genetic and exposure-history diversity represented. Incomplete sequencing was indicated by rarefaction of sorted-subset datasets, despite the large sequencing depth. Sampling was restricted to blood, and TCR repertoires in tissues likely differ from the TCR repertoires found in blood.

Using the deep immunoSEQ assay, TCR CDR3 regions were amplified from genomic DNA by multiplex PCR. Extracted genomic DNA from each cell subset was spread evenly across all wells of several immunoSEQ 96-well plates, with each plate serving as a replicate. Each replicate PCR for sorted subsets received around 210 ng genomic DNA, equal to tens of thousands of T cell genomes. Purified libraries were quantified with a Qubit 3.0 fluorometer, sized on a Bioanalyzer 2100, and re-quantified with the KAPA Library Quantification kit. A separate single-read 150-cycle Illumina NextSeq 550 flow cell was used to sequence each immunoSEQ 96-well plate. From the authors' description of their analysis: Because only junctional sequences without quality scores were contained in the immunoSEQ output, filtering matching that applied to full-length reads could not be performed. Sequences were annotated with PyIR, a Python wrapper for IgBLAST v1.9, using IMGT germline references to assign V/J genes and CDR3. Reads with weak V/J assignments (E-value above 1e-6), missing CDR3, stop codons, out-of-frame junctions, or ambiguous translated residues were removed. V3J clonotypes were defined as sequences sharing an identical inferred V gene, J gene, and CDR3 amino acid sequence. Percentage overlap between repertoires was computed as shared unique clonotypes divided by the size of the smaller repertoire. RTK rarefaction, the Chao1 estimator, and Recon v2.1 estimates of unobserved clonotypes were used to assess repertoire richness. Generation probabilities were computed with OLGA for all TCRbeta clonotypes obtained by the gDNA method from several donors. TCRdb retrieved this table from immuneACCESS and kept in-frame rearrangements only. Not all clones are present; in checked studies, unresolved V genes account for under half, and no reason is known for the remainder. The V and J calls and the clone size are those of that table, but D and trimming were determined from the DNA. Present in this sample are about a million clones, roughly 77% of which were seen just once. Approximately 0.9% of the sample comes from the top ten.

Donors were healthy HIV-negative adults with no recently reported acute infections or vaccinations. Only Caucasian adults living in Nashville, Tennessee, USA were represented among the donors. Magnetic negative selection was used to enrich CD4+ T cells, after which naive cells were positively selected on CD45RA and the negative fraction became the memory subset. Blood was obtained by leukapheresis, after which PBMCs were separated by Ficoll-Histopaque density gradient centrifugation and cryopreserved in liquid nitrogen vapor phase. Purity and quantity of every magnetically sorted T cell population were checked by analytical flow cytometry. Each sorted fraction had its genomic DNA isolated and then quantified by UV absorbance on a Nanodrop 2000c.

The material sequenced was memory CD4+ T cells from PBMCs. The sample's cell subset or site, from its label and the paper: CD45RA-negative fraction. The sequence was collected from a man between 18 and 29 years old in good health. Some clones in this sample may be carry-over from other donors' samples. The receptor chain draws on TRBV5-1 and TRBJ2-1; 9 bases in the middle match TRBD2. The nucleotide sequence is TGCGCCAGCAGCTTGGACCTAGCGGGATACAATGAGCAGTTCTTC. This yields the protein CASSLDLAGYNEQFF.